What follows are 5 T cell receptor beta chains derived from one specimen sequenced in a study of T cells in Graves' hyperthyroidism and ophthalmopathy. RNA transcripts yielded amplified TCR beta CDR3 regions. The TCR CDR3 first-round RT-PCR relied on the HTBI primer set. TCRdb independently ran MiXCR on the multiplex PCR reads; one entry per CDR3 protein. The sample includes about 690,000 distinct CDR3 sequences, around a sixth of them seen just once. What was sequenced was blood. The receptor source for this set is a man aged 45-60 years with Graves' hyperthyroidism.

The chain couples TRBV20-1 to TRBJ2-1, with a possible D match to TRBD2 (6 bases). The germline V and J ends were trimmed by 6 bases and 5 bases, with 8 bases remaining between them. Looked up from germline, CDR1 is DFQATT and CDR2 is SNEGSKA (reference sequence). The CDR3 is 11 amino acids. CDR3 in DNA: TGCAGTGCGGGACTGGACAATGAGCAGTTCTTC. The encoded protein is CSAGLDNEQFF.

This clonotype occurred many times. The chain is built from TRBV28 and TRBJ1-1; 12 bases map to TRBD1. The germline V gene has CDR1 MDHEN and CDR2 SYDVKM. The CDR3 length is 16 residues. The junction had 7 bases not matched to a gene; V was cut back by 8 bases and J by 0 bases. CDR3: CASGRDRGPMNTEAFF. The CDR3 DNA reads TGTGCCAGCGGCCGGGACAGGGGGCCGATGAACACTGAAGCTTTCTTT.

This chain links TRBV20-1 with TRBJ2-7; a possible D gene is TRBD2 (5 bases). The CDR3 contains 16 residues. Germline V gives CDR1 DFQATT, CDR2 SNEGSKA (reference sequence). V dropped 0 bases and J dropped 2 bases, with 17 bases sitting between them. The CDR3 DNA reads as TGCAGTGCTAGAGATCGTATCGTAGGACTGCCCTACGAGCAGTACTTC. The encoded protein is CSARDRIVGLPYEQYF.

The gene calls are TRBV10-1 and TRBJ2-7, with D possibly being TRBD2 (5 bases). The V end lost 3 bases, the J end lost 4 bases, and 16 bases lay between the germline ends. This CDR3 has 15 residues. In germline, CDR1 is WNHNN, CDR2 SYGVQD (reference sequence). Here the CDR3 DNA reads TGCGCCAGCAGTGAATGGAGCGGAACAAGGTACGAGCAGTACTTC. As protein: CASSEWSGTRYEQYF.

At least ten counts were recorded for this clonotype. CDR3: CASSLDHLVNGYTF. CDR3 DNA sequence: TGCGCCAGCAGCTTGGACCACCTGGTAAATGGCTACACCTTC. This chain links TRBV5-1 with TRBJ1-2, with no clear D. Trimming took 0 bases from V and 6 from J, leaving 12 bases between them. This CDR3 is 14 amino acids long. Germline CDR1 reads SGHRS; CDR2 reads YFSETQ.